A single sample gave rise to the 28 T cell receptor beta chains below, sequenced in a study of T cells in women clearing cervical HPV infection. Clones were sequenced by immunoSEQ multiplex PCR, and TCRdb holds only the in-frame ones, with some missing. There are tens of thousands of clones in the sample, with about 4.3% held by the top ten. Sequenced material: blood buffy coat. The source of these receptors is a woman between 18 and 70 years old with a cervical HPV16 infection that either progressed to CIN3+ or cleared (not recorded which).

Regarding this clone: The read stops 3 residues short of the end of the CDR3; the missing end is completed from the germline J gene. This chain links TRBV7-9 with TRBJ1-1; no reliable D call. The germline V gene has CDR1 SEHNR and CDR2 FQNEAQ (reference sequence). CDR3 length equals 14 residues. With 5 bases removed from V and 1 base from J, the gap between germline ends came to 11 bases. The CDR3 DNA, read in part, is TGTGCCAGCAGCCAAGGGTGGGCGAACACTGAA. Translating it yields CASSQGWANTE. The whole CDR3 region reads CASSQGWANTEAFF.

A remark on this clone: The read stops 3 residues short of the end of the CDR3; the missing end is completed from the germline J gene. The chain uses TRBV10-3 and TRBJ2-1; 7 nucleotides match TRBD1. CDR1 and CDR2 (germline): ENHRY, SYGVKD. Trimming cost V 0 bases and J 2 bases; bases outside gene matches: 10. The CDR3 loop spans 18 amino acids. CDR3 protein: CAISESARDSSPYNEQFF. The sequenced part of the CDR3 DNA is TGTGCCATCAGTGAGTCTGCCAGGGACAGTAGCCCCTACAATGAG.

About this clone itself: The sequence runs out 3 residues before the end of the CDR3; the remainder is reconstructed from the germline J gene. The genes are TRBV30 and TRBJ2-5; D is unclear. The CDR3 length is 13 residues. Germline loops: CDR1 GTSNPN, CDR2 SVGIG (reference sequence). Deletions cut 0 bases from V and 1 base from J, with 6 bases between. CDR3 DNA, as far as it was read: TGTGCCTGGAGTGTCTTAGTCCAAGAGACC. Amino acid sequence: CAWSVLVQET. The CDR3 in its entirety is CAWSVLVQETQYF.

Regarding this clone: The observed sequence ends 3 residues before the CDR3 terminus, with the missing tail filled in from the germline J gene. The chain carries TRBV29-1 and TRBJ2-5; TRBD1 might be the D (5 bases). Trimming shortened V by 0 bases and J by 2 bases, and 16 bases separated the two germline ends. Germline V CDR1 and CDR2: SQVTM, ANQGSEA. The CDR3 runs to 16 residues. CDR3 DNA (partial): TGCAGCGTTGAAGATAACAGGAAAATTCTTCAAGAGACC. This sequence encodes CSVEDNRKILQET. The whole CDR3 protein is CSVEDNRKILQETQYF.

On this clone itself: The read stops 3 residues short of the end of the CDR3; the missing end is completed from the germline J gene. The rearrangement joins TRBV5-4 to TRBJ2-7; 11 bases align to TRBD1. The germline gives CDR1 SGHNT, CDR2 YYREEE (reference sequence). The CDR3 has 15 amino acids. Trimming cost V 1 base and J 3 bases; bases outside gene matches: 3. CDR3: CASSLRTGGLYEQYF. The CDR3 bases that were read are TGTGCCAGCAGCTTGAGGACAGGGGGCCTCTACGAG.

The part of the CDR3 DNA that was read is TGCGCCAGCAGCTTGGGCAGTAGCCATTCCTACGAG. This sequence encodes CASSLGSSHSYE. The full-length CDR3 reads as CASSLGSSHSYEQYF. The chain has TRBV5-1 and TRBJ2-7; D unclear. The read terminates 3 residues before the CDR3 end, so the remaining end is supplied by the germline J gene. V shed 0 bases and J shed 1 base, with 11 bases lying between them. Germline lookup yields CDR1 SGHRS and CDR2 YFSETQ. This CDR3 is 15 amino acids long.

For this clone: From the germline J gene comes the end of the CDR3, since the read stops 3 residues before it. The chain links TRBV30 to TRBJ2-3; 11 bases are a match to TRBD2. The CDR3 extends over 16 amino acids. From germline, CDR1 is GTSNPN and CDR2 SVGIG (reference sequence). Losses at the gene ends were 4 bases for V and 2 bases for J; bases not matched to a gene: 8. CDR3 bases read: TGTGCCTGGATAGCGGGAGGGTTTCGAGTCACAGATACG. Translation: CAWIAGGFRVTDT. The entire CDR3 protein is CAWIAGGFRVTDTQYF.

As to this clone: The sequence runs out 3 residues before the end of the CDR3; the remainder is reconstructed from the germline J gene. The gene calls are TRBV30 and TRBJ1-2; 9 positions match TRBD1. V lost 3 bases to trimming and J lost 6 bases; unmatched junction nucleotides: 5. In germline, CDR1 is GTSNPN, CDR2 SVGIG (reference sequence). This CDR3 contains 13 residues. The CDR3 bases that were read are TGTGCCTGGAGCAGGGGACAGGGCCATGGC. Translated: CAWSRGQGHG. The whole CDR3 sequence is CAWSRGQGHGYTF.

On this clone itself: The read comes to an end 3 residues before the CDR3 does, leaving the germline J gene to fill in the end. This sequence joins TRBV7-6 and TRBJ1-5; unclear D gene. The germline V gene has CDR1 SGHVS and CDR2 FNYEAQ. V lost 1 base to trimming and J lost 6 bases, with 7 bases between them. The CDR3 spans 13 residues. The DNA read from the CDR3 is TGTGCCAGCAGCTTAGAACGGGGTCAGCCC. This encodes CASSLERGQP. The CDR3 as a whole reads CASSLERGQPQHF.

As concerns this clone: The read finishes 3 residues shy of the CDR3 end, and the germline J gene is used to complete it. The V call is TRBV7-9, the J call TRBJ2-1; 8 bases fit TRBD2. V lost 3 bases and J lost 9; bases outside the gene matches: 1. The CDR3 runs to 12 residues. CDR1 and CDR2 from the germline V gene are SEHNR and FQNEAQ (reference sequence). Partial CDR3 DNA: TGTGCCAGCAGCTTTAGCGGGACTGAG. It encodes CASSFSGTE. The complete CDR3 reads CASSFSGTEQFF.

With respect to this clone: The read ends 3 residues shy of where the CDR3 ends; the end is completed using the germline J gene. This chain links TRBV6-2 or TRBV6-3 with TRBJ2-7, with 9 bases identical to TRBD1. Germline V lookup: CDR1 MNHEY, CDR2 SVGEGT. The CDR3 runs to 14 residues. The J segment lost 3 bases and the V segment lost 0 bases, leaving 0 bases of the junction unmatched. The CDR3 spells CASSYSTGGYEQYF. Partial CDR3 DNA: TGTGCCAGCAGTTACTCGACAGGGGGCTACGAG.

About this clone: The read terminates 3 residues before the CDR3 end, so the remaining end is supplied by the germline J gene. The chain couples TRBV28 to TRBJ2-4; 7 bases map to TRBD2. J lost 7 bases, V lost 3 bases, and 9 bases had no gene match. Per the germline V gene, CDR1 is MDHEN and CDR2 is SYDVKM. There are 15 residues in the CDR3. CDR3 protein: CASSFVAGRFNIQYF. Incomplete CDR3 DNA: TGTGCCAGCAGTTTTGTAGCGGGCCGGTTTAACATT.

Details on this clone: From the germline J gene comes the end of the CDR3, since the read stops 3 residues before it. The V and J genes are TRBV2 and TRBJ1-6, with D unclear. The CDR3 is 14 amino acids. Germline V gene lookup returns CDR1 SNHLY and CDR2 FYNNEI. V gave up 7 bases and J gave up 6 bases, with 13 bases separating them. The covered CDR3 bases are TGTGCCAGCACCGAATGGCAGATTAATTCACCC. Translation gives CASTEWQINSP. From start to end, the CDR3 is CASTEWQINSPLHF.

Concerning this clone: The read halts 3 residues ahead of the CDR3 end, with the missing end drawn from the germline J gene. The rearrangement links TRBV6-2 or TRBV6-3 to TRBJ2-1; D is ambiguous. The ends were cut back, 4 bases at V and 6 bases at J, with 7 bases in the middle. CDR1 is MNHEY, CDR2 SVGEGT, per germline. There are 12 residues in the CDR3. The sequenced CDR3 bases are TGTGCCAGCAGTTTATTACTCAATGAG. Protein product: CASSLLLNE. The complete CDR3 protein is CASSLLLNEQFF.

As concerns this clone: The DNA ends 3 residues before the CDR3 does, and the rest of the CDR3 is filled in from the germline J gene. The rearrangement uses TRBV14 and TRBJ1-1; tentatively, D is TRBD1 (5 bases). This CDR3 has 15 residues. V dropped 0 bases and J dropped 5 bases, with 13 bases sitting between them. The germline V gene has CDR1 SGHDN and CDR2 FVKESK. The CDR3 spells CASSQDLADRTEAFF. The CDR3 bases that were read are TGTGCCAGCAGCCAAGATCTTGCAGACAGAACTGAA.

In regard to this clone: The read ends 3 residues before the CDR3 terminus; that terminus is restored from the germline J gene. The chain couples TRBV7-9 to TRBJ1-2, with no clear D. V lost 1 base and J 5 bases, leaving 5 bases between the germline ends. Germline V CDR1 and CDR2: SEHNR, FQNEAQ (reference sequence). The CDR3 runs to 12 residues. CDR3 amino acids: CASSLEGYGYTF. CDR3 DNA (partial): TGTGCCAGCAGCTTAGAGGGTTATGGC.

CDR3 bases read: TGTGCCAGCAGTTTTCGAGGGGGTACAGATACG. Its protein is CASSFRGGTDT. The complete CDR3 sequence is CASSFRGGTDTQYF. This chain connects TRBV28 to TRBJ2-3, with D tentatively TRBD1 (6 bases). The DNA ends 3 residues before the CDR3 does, and the rest of the CDR3 is filled in from the germline J gene. CDR3 length: 14 amino acids. Germline CDR1 and CDR2: MDHEN and SYDVKM. Trimming shortened V by 3 bases and J by 3 bases, and 10 bases separated the two germline ends.

Notes on this clone: The read ends 3 residues shy of where the CDR3 ends; the end is completed using the germline J gene. J is TRBJ1-2 and V is TRBV7-2; TRBD1 matches 9 bases. CDR1 and CDR2 (germline): SGHTA, FQGNSA. J gave up 2 bases and V 2 bases, and 3 bases lay outside the gene matches. CDR3 length: 15 amino acids. The CDR3 spells CASSLPGQGNYGYTF. CDR3 bases read: TGTGCCAGCAGCTTACCCGGACAGGGGAACTATGGC.

Remarks on this clone: The read terminates 3 residues ahead of where the CDR3 ends, so the germline J gene completes it. The chain uses TRBV28 and TRBJ2-5, with 9 nucleotides matching TRBD1. Per germline, CDR1 MDHEN and CDR2 SYDVKM. This CDR3 comprises 15 residues. V was clipped by 5 bases and J by 3 bases; unmatched bases: 7. The covered CDR3 bases are TGTGCCAGCAGTCCACGAGGGACAGGGAAAGAGACC. Translation gives CASSPRGTGKET. The CDR3 in full is CASSPRGTGKETQYF.

Of note for this clone: The CDR3 end is not reached by the read, which stops 3 residues before it; the germline J gene fills it in. This chain joins TRBV10-3 and TRBJ2-2; maybe TRBD2 (5 bases). The CDR3 has 16 amino acids. Germline V gene lookup returns CDR1 ENHRY and CDR2 SYGVKD. V gave up 8 bases and J gave up 0 bases, with 16 bases separating them. The DNA read from the CDR3 is TGTGCCATCTTGCGCGGAAGGACTGCGAACACCGGGGAG. This codes for CAILRGRTANTGE. The entire CDR3 protein is CAILRGRTANTGELFF.

In the case of this clone: The read terminates 3 residues ahead of where the CDR3 ends, so the germline J gene completes it. The V and J genes are TRBV20-1 and TRBJ2-7; TRBD2 might be the D (6 bases). The CDR3 length is 13 residues. The V and J ends lost 5 bases and 1 base respectively, with 12 bases between them. Germline loops: CDR1 DFQATT, CDR2 SNEGSKA (reference sequence). CDR3 amino acids: CSAYSGLSYEQYF. The CDR3 bases that were read are TGCAGTGCTTATAGCGGATTGTCCTACGAG.

Concerning this clone: Read sequence stops 3 residues before the CDR3 end, and the germline J gene provides the missing end. This chain joins TRBV6-2 or TRBV6-3 and TRBJ1-1; the match to TRBD1 covers 8 bases. Germline assignment: CDR1 MNHEY and CDR2 SVGEGT. V lost 6 bases, J lost 2 bases, and 8 bases stayed unmatched. The CDR3 covers 15 residues. Partial CDR3 DNA: TGTGCCAGCAGCCACACAGACAGGGGAAACACTGAA. Its translation is CASSHTDRGNTE. The whole CDR3 is CASSHTDRGNTEAFF.

On this clone itself: The read ends 3 residues early relative to the CDR3; the germline J gene fills the gap. The chain joins TRBV5-5 to TRBJ2-3; 8 nucleotides align to TRBD1. Germline CDR1 reads SGHKS; CDR2 reads YYEKEE (reference sequence). This CDR3 has 14 amino acids. The junction had 3 bases not matched to a gene; V was cut back by 4 bases and J by 2 bases. The CDR3 sequence is CASSGQGVTDTQYF. The CDR3 bases that were read are TGTGCCAGCAGCGGACAGGGAGTCACAGATACG.

Concerning this clone itself: From the germline J gene comes the end of the CDR3, since the read stops 3 residues before it. The chain has TRBV7-3 and TRBJ1-1; tentative D call: TRBD1 (6 bases). V was clipped by 2 bases and J by 0 bases, with 13 bases between them. Germline CDR1 SGHTA, CDR2 FQGTGA. The CDR3 has 16 amino acids. Incomplete CDR3 DNA: TGTGCCAGCAGCTTAGCGGGGGCACCCTTGAACACTGAA. Protein: CASSLAGAPLNTE. The entire CDR3 is CASSLAGAPLNTEAFF.

Comments on this clone: The DNA ends 3 residues before the CDR3 does, and the rest of the CDR3 is filled in from the germline J gene. J is TRBJ2-7 and V is TRBV7-9; 7 positions agree with TRBD1. CDR3 length equals 15 residues. CDR1 SEHNR and CDR2 FQNEAQ come from the germline V gene (reference sequence). V lost 5 bases, J lost 2 bases, and 9 bases stayed unmatched. Incomplete CDR3 DNA: TGTGCCAGCAGCAGCCCGACAGGGCCGCCCTACGAG. As protein: CASSSPTGPPYE. The complete CDR3 sequence is CASSSPTGPPYEQYF. Looking up the rest from reference TRBV7-9 and TRBJ2-7 gives the full variable domain: DTGVSQNPRHKITKRGQNVTFRCDPISEHNRLYWYRQTLGQGPEFLTYFQNEAQLEKSRLLSDRFSAERPKGSFSTLEIQRTEQGDSAMYLCASSSPTGPPYEQYFGPGTRLTVT.

Points on this clone: The sequenced fragment ends 3 residues before the CDR3 boundary, so the rest is inferred from the germline J gene. The chain links TRBV5-6 to TRBJ2-3, with D maybe TRBD2 (7 bases). The CDR3 runs to 13 residues. Per the germline V gene, CDR1 is SGHDT and CDR2 is YYEEEE. With 1 base removed from V and 7 bases from J, the gap between germline ends came to 10 bases. CDR3 bases read: TGTGCCAGCAGCTTGCGGGGGGCTAATACG. Translated: CASSLRGANT. The complete CDR3 sequence is CASSLRGANTQYF. Full variable domain (missing parts from reference TRBV5-6 and TRBJ2-3): DAGVTQSPTHLIKTRGQQVTLRCSPKSGHDTVSWYQQALGQGPQFIFQYYEEEERQRGNFPDRFSGHQFPNYSSELNVNALLLGDSALYLCASSLRGANTQYFGPGTRLTVL.

Of note for this clone: Sequencing ends 3 residues short of the CDR3 end; the germline J gene provides the rest. The chain has TRBV6-2 or TRBV6-3 and TRBJ2-3; 7 bases agree with TRBD1. There are 15 residues in the CDR3. Per germline, CDR1 MNHEY and CDR2 SVGEGT. CDR3 sequence reads: CASSFNRGWGQPQYF. The CDR3 bases that were read are TGTGCCAGCAGTTTTAACAGGGGATGGGGCCAGCCG.

Note on this clone: The read terminates 3 residues before the CDR3 end, so the remaining end is supplied by the germline J gene. This chain connects TRBV7-2 to TRBJ1-5; possibly TRBD1 for D (6 bases). The V gene's germline CDR1 is SGHTA and CDR2 FQGNSA. The ends were cut back, 3 bases at V and 6 bases at J, with 12 bases in the middle. The CDR3 has 14 amino acids. CDR3 protein: CASSFEGGGQPQHF. The CDR3 bases that were read are TGTGCCAGCAGCTTCGAAGGGGGGGGTCAGCCC.